This TCR beta chain was profiled in a study of cytomegalovirus exposure and HLA in healthy donors. Study observations and caveats: In the analysis, some V segments, TRBV6-2 and TRBV6-3 included, were excluded as indistinguishable.

PCR primers comprised 60 Vbeta and 13 Jbeta primers. Clones were read by immunoSEQ multiplex PCR, and TCRdb kept only the in-frame ones, dropping some. Its listing shows around 44,000 clones. A note on this clone: The antigen is unknown.

The CDR3 length is 13 residues. The V and J ends lost 3 bases and 2 bases respectively, with 8 bases between them. CDR1 and CDR2 (germline): SGHRS, YFSETQ. This TCR derives from a male donor in good health and CMV-seropositive. Sequences were obtained from PBMCs. The chain recombines TRBV5-1 with TRBJ1-1; D remains ambiguous. The CDR3 nucleotides read TGCGCCAGCAGCTCCACAGAAAACACTGAAGCTTTCTTT. Protein: CASSSTENTEAFF.